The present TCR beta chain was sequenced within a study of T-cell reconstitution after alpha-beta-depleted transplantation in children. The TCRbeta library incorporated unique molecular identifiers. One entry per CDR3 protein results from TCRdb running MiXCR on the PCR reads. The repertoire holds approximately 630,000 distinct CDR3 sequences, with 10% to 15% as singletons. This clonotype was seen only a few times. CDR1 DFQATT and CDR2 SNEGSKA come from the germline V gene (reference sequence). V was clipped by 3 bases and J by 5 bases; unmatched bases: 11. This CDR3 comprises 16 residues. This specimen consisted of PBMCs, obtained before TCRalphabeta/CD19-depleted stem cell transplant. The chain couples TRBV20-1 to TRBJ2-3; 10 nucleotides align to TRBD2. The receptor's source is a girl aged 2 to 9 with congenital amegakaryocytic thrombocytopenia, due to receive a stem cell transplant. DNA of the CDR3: TGCAGTGCTAGTGAAGTCGGGCTAGCGGGAGTAGATACGCAGTATTTT. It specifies CSASEVGLAGVDTQYF.